Shown below are 30 T cell receptor beta chains from a single sample sequenced in a study of T cell responses to AZD1222 COVID-19 vaccine. Method: immunoSEQ multiplex PCR; TCRdb's copy keeps in-frame clones and lacks some. The sample holds 90,000 to 120,000 clones; approximately 88% are singletons and the top ten take 5.5% to 8.5%. Sequencing used peripheral blood, obtained on day 0 of AZD1222 vaccination. The receptors were gathered from an adult in good health.

The chain is built from TRBV6-4 and TRBJ2-3, with 7 positions matching TRBD2. Trimming removed 2 bases from V and 8 bases from J; junction bases left unmatched: 10. Germline V CDR1 and CDR2: MRHNA, SNTAGT. The CDR3 spans 15 residues. CDR3 residues: CASSDDGLGKVTQYF. CDR3 sequence (DNA): TGTGCCAGCAGTGACGATGGACTAGGGAAGGTTACGCAGTATTTT.

This chain links TRBV6-2 or TRBV6-3 with TRBJ2-3; D gene ambiguous. Looked up from germline, CDR1 is MNHEY and CDR2 is SVGEGT. CDR3 length: 12 residues. Trimming took 0 bases from V and 4 from J, leaving 2 bases between them. As DNA, the CDR3 is TGTGCCAGCAGTTACTCACCAGATACGCAGTATTTT. Its translation is CASSYSPDTQYF.

This chain uses TRBV28 with TRBJ2-2; D is undetermined. Per the germline V gene, CDR1 is MDHEN and CDR2 is SYDVKM. The CDR3 is made up of 15 amino acids. V lost 4 bases, J lost 2 bases, and 11 bases lay in between. The CDR3 here is CASSSRGPNTGELFF. The CDR3 DNA reads TGTGCCAGCAGTTCCCGAGGACCAAACACCGGGGAGCTGTTTTTT.

The rearrangement joins TRBV24-1 to TRBJ2-7; 10 positions match TRBD2. The CDR3 is 15 amino acids. V trimming: 2 bases; J trimming: 6 bases; junction bases outside the gene matches: 6. Germline CDR1 and CDR2: KGHDR and SFDVKD. CDR3 loop: CATSDSTSGNTEQYF. CDR3 coding DNA: TGTGCCACCAGTGATTCAACTAGCGGGAACACCGAGCAGTACTTC.

The chain joins TRBV27 to TRBJ1-5; D unresolved. This CDR3 is built from 15 residues. Looked up from germline, CDR1 is MNHEY and CDR2 is SMNVEV (reference sequence). Trimming took off 6 bases at V and 0 bases at J, with 12 bases between the two ends. The CDR3: CASRAGVVSNQPQHF. The CDR3 coding sequence is TGTGCCAGCAGGGCGGGCGTGGTTAGCAATCAGCCCCAGCATTTT.

The gene calls are TRBV19 and TRBJ2-1; 10 bases are a match to TRBD2. CDR3 length: 15 amino acids. J was trimmed by 4 bases and V by 7 bases; bases with no gene match: 7. Germline V gives CDR1 LNHDA, CDR2 SQIVND (reference sequence). For the CDR3, the DNA is TGTGCCAGTAAAACGGGACTAGCGCTTTACAATGAGCAGTTCTTC. Translated, it gives CASKTGLALYNEQFF.

This clone was seen only once. The chain recombines TRBV12-3 or TRBV12-4 with TRBJ1-2; the D is unclear. This CDR3 spans 13 amino acids. V was shortened by 8 bases and J by 8 bases, with 18 bases between the two germline ends. This CDR3 is CASGHKLMGGYTF. The CDR3 nucleotides read TGTGCCAGCGGGCACAAGTTGATGGGGGGCTACACCTTC.

J is TRBJ2-2 and V is TRBV30, with 10 bases identical to TRBD2. This CDR3 comprises 16 residues. CDR1 GTSNPN and CDR2 SVGIG come from the germline V gene (reference sequence). Unmatched junction bases numbered 8, after V lost 1 base and J lost 6 bases. The CDR3 DNA is TGTGCCTGGAGTGCCCTTGTACTAGCGGGATCCGGGGAGCTGTTTTTT. This gives the protein CAWSALVLAGSGELFF.

This clone appeared once. The chain couples TRBV19 to TRBJ1-2, with D possibly matching TRBD1 (6 bases). CDR3 length equals 13 residues. Germline V gives CDR1 LNHDA, CDR2 SQIVND (reference sequence). V lost 3 bases and J lost 6, with 11 bases in between. The CDR3 nucleotides are TGTGCCAGTAGTATCTCAGGGGTCCATGGCTACACCTTC. Its protein is CASSISGVHGYTF.

This clone came up once. This sequence joins TRBV6-5 and TRBJ2-7; TRBD2 aligns across 7 bases. This CDR3 comprises 14 residues. Germline V lookup: CDR1 MNHEY, CDR2 SVGAGI. Trimming cost V 0 bases and J 3 bases; bases outside gene matches: 2. In DNA, the CDR3 is TGTGCCAGCAGTTACTCACGGGGGGTCTACGAGCAGTACTTC. Translation: CASSYSRGVYEQYF.

The chain is built from TRBV24-1 and TRBJ2-1, with TRBD1 matching 7 bases. This CDR3 is 15 amino acids long. The V gene end was trimmed by 4 bases and the J gene end by 4 bases; junction bases not matched to a gene: 6. Germline V gene lookup returns CDR1 KGHDR and CDR2 SFDVKD. CDR3 amino acids: CATSDPGTEYNEQFF. The CDR3 nucleotides are TGTGCCACCAGTGACCCCGGGACAGAATACAATGAGCAGTTCTTC.

The V and J genes are TRBV28 and TRBJ2-2, with 9 bases matching TRBD2. The CDR3 has 18 amino acids. J gave up 6 bases and V 7 bases, and 18 bases lay outside the gene matches. Germline V CDR1 and CDR2: MDHEN, SYDVKM. CDR3 coding DNA: TGTGCCAGCATTTCGGCGGGAGGGGGCAGCGGTAAGCCCGGGGAGCTGTTTTTT. This encodes CASISAGGGSGKPGELFF.

This clone was counted a single time. CDR3 DNA: TGTGCCAGCAGTTGGGGGGGACTGGGAGCTTTCTTT. It translates to CASSWGGLGAFF. This chain joins TRBV28 and TRBJ1-1; tentative D call: TRBD1 (5 bases). This CDR3 has 12 residues. The ends were cut back, 4 bases at V and 10 bases at J, with 13 bases in the middle. Germline V lookup: CDR1 MDHEN, CDR2 SYDVKM.

The chain links TRBV6-5 to TRBJ2-5; 13 bases fit TRBD2. The CDR3 has 15 residues. J gave up 5 bases and V 6 bases, and 6 bases lay outside the gene matches. Germline V lookup: CDR1 MNHEY, CDR2 SVGAGI. The CDR3 loop reads CASRAGTSGKETQYF. The CDR3 bases are TGTGCCAGCAGGGCCGGGACTAGCGGGAAGGAGACCCAGTACTTC.

The genes are TRBV21-1 and TRBJ2-3. TRBV21-1 is a documented pseudogene. The CDR3 runs 16 residues. Written as DNA, the CDR3 is TGTGCCAGCAGCACTCCGGGACCCCTAAGCACAGATACGCAGTATTTT. Protein product: CASSTPGPLSTDTQYF.

This clone has just one count. The chain joins TRBV15 to TRBJ2-4, with 11 positions matching TRBD2. The CDR3 has 20 amino acids. Germline CDR1 and CDR2: LNHNV and YYDKDF (reference sequence). The junction had 10 bases not matched to a gene; V was cut back by 0 bases and J by 0 bases. The CDR3 DNA follows: TGTGCCACCAGCAGAGATTCGGTTAGCGGGAGGGGGATAGCCAAAAACATTCAGTACTTC. This sequence encodes CATSRDSVSGRGIAKNIQYF. Variable domain in full (rest from reference TRBV15 and TRBJ2-4): DAMVIQNPRYQVTQFGKPVTLSCSQTLNHNVMYWYQQKSSQAPKLLFHYYDKDFNNEADTPDNFQSRRPNTSFCFLDIRSPGLGDTAMYLCATSRDSVSGRGIAKNIQYFGAGTRLSVL.

This clone was picked up one time. The V call is TRBV5-4, the J call TRBJ2-3, with 11 bases identical to TRBD2. The V gene's germline CDR1 is SGHNT and CDR2 YYREEE (reference sequence). J lost 6 bases, V lost 4 bases, and 4 bases had no gene match. This CDR3 comprises 14 residues. CDR3: CASSLTSGMDTQYF. DNA of the CDR3: TGTGCCAGCAGCCTGACTAGCGGGATGGATACGCAGTATTTT.

This chain links TRBV7-9 with TRBJ2-5; TRBD1 aligns across 12 bases. Germline loops: CDR1 SEHNR, CDR2 FQNEAQ (reference sequence). V shed 4 bases, J shed 4 bases, and the junction held 13 bases outside the gene matches. The CDR3 runs to 18 residues. The CDR3 sequence is CASSSRSAGTGGGETQYF. The CDR3 DNA follows: TGTGCCAGCAGCTCTCGCTCGGCGGGGACAGGGGGCGGAGAGACCCAGTACTTC.

This clone was seen only once. The V and J genes are TRBV6-2 or TRBV6-3 and TRBJ2-7, with D perhaps assigned TRBD1 or TRBD2 (5 bases each). V gave up 6 bases and J gave up 1 base, with 19 bases separating them. Germline V gives CDR1 MNHEY, CDR2 SVGEGT. The CDR3 has 16 amino acids. CDR3 DNA sequence: TGTGCCAGCAGGCCTTGGCAGGGAGACCAGTCCTACGAGCAGTACTTC. Translated, it gives CASRPWQGDQSYEQYF.

The chain carries TRBV25-1 and TRBJ1-4, with D unresolved. Trimming shortened V by 7 bases and J by 7 bases, and 16 bases separated the two germline ends. In germline, CDR1 is MGHDK, CDR2 SYGVNS. CDR3 length: 14 amino acids. In nucleotides, the CDR3 is TGTGCCAGCACTAACTCGGGAAAGAGTGAAAAACTGTTTTTT. It translates to CASTNSGKSEKLFF.

Only one count was recorded for this clone. The chain joins TRBV28 to TRBJ2-2; 9 bases align to TRBD1. V gave up 7 bases and J gave up 5 bases; unmatched junction bases: 5. The CDR3 contains 14 residues. CDR1 MDHEN and CDR2 SYDVKM come from the germline V gene. This CDR3 reads CASTEGQGTGELFF. CDR3 nucleotides: TGTGCCAGCACCGAGGGACAGGGAACCGGGGAGCTGTTTTTT.

This clone was picked up a small number of times. This rearrangement joins TRBV19 to TRBJ2-1, with D maybe TRBD2 (5 bases). Germline V gene data show CDR1 as LNHDA and CDR2 as SQIVND (reference sequence). This CDR3 is built from 13 residues. Trimming stripped 9 bases from V and 7 bases from J, with 16 bases between. The CDR3 region has the DNA TGTGCCAGCTGGGAGAGTAATAGAAATGAGCAGTTCTTC. It encodes CASWESNRNEQFF.

The table lists this clone with a count of one. The rearrangement links TRBV4-1 to TRBJ2-3; the D gene is possibly TRBD2 (6 bases). The germline CDR1 and CDR2 sequences are MGHRA and YSYEKL. CDR3 size: 16 residues. V was pared by 5 bases and J by 1 base, with 16 bases between. CDR3 in DNA: TGCGCCAGCAGCAGCGACCCTAGCGCTCGCACAGATACGCAGTATTTT. This gives the protein CASSSDPSARTDTQYF.

The genes are TRBV4-2 and TRBJ1-1; 8 bases are shared with TRBD1. The V segment lost 4 bases and the J segment 5 bases; nucleotides outside the gene matches: 6. The CDR3 loop spans 14 amino acids. Germline CDR1 reads LGHNA; CDR2 reads YNFKEQ. This chain's CDR3 is CASSLWTGTTEAFF. The CDR3 DNA reads as TGTGCCAGCAGCCTCTGGACAGGGACGACTGAAGCTTTCTTT.

The rearrangement links TRBV28 to TRBJ2-4, with D perhaps matching TRBD2 (5 bases). The length of the CDR3 is 16 residues. Germline loops: CDR1 MDHEN, CDR2 SYDVKM. V was pared by 2 bases and J by 6 bases, with 17 bases between. This CDR3 reads CASSLVFGVLGNIQYF. The CDR3, as DNA: TGTGCCAGCAGTTTAGTATTCGGGGTTCTGGGAAACATTCAGTACTTC.

This clone came up once. The chain recombines TRBV30 with TRBJ2-2; TRBD2 agrees at 7 bases. With 1 base clipped from V and 7 bases from J, the junction kept 6 bases outside the gene matches. CDR1 and CDR2 (germline): GTSNPN, SVGIG (reference sequence). The CDR3 has 14 residues. In DNA, the CDR3 is TGTGCCTGGAGTGGCCGGACTAGTGTCGGGGAGCTGTTTTTT. It is translated as CAWSGRTSVGELFF.

The CDR3: CASLRTGLTDTQYF. The CDR3 coding sequence is TGTGCCAGCTTACGGACAGGGTTAACAGATACGCAGTATTTT. The genes are TRBV6-5 and TRBJ2-3, with 8 bases lining up with TRBD1. Trimming cost V 8 bases and J 3 bases; bases outside gene matches: 7. Germline loops: CDR1 MNHEY, CDR2 SVGAGI. The CDR3 runs to 14 residues.

V is TRBV28 and J is TRBJ1-6; a possible D gene is TRBD1 (6 bases). The CDR3 is made up of 16 amino acids. V lost 5 bases to trimming and J lost 6 bases, with 17 bases between them. Per the germline V gene, CDR1 is MDHEN and CDR2 is SYDVKM. CDR3 in DNA: TGTGCCAGCAGTCCATATGGACAGCCGATTAATTCACCCCTCCACTTT. Translation: CASSPYGQPINSPLHF.

The chain carries TRBV3-1 (or the pseudogene TRBV3-2) and TRBJ2-3; tentatively, D is TRBD2 (5 bases). This CDR3 spans 14 amino acids. In germline, CDR1 is LGHDT, CDR2 YNNKEL (reference sequence). With 1 base removed from V and 4 bases from J, the gap between germline ends came to 9 bases. CDR3 in amino acids: CASSQVRGPDTQYF. CDR3 sequence (DNA): TGTGCCAGCAGCCAAGTTCGCGGGCCAGATACGCAGTATTTT.

This rearrangement joins TRBV5-1 to TRBJ2-5, with TRBD2 identical over 7 bases. The length of the CDR3 is 18 residues. Per germline, CDR1 SGHRS and CDR2 YFSETQ. V shed 3 bases and J 5 bases; nucleotides not matched to a gene: 19. The CDR3 reads CASSSPMGRLAIGETQYF. The CDR3 DNA reads as TGCGCCAGCAGCTCCCCCATGGGACGACTAGCAATTGGGGAGACCCAGTACTTC.